The present T cell receptor beta chain was sequenced within a study of T cell responses to AZD1222 COVID-19 vaccine. Whole-study findings and limits: Clonal diversity was possibly underestimated, and white British individuals and females predominated among donors. None of the repertoires were sampled until the peak T cell response had passed. Within unmutated variant regions lay the reported targets of nearly half of spike-specific TCRs.

The method was immunoSEQ multiplex PCR; TCRdb's version includes in-frame clones alone and lacks a portion of them. The sample includes about 130,000 clones, around 92% of them seen just once. This clone was seen once. The antigen remains unidentified. The sample here was peripheral blood, taken on day 0 of AZD1222 vaccination. The clonotype originates from an adult in good health.

The CDR3 loop is CASSQGTGGNQPQHF. CDR3 nucleotide sequence: TGTGCCAGCAGCCAAGGGACAGGGGGCAATCAGCCCCAGCATTTT. This rearrangement joins TRBV3-1 (or the pseudogene TRBV3-2) to TRBJ1-5; 9 bases are a match to TRBD1. The CDR3 runs to 15 residues. Germline lookup yields CDR1 LGHDT and CDR2 YNNKEL (reference sequence). J was trimmed by 2 bases and V by 1 base; bases with no gene match: 0.